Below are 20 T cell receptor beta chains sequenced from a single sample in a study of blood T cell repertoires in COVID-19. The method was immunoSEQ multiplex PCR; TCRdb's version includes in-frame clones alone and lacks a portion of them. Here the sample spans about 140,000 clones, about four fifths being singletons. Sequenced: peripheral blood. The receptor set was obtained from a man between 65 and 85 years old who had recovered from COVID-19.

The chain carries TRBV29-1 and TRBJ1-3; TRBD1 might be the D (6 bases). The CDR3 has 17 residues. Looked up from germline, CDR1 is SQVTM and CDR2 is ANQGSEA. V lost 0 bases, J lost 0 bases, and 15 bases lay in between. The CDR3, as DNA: TGCAGCGTTGAAGACGGGGGGGGCCCGAGCTCTGGAAACACCATATATTTT. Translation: CSVEDGGGPSSGNTIYF.

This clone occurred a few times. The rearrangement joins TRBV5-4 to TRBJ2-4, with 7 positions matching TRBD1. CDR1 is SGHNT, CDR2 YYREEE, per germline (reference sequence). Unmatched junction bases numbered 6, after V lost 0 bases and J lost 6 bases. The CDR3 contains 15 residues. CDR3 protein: CASSLEGAAGNIQYF. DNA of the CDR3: TGTGCCAGCAGCTTGGAGGGGGCAGCCGGAAACATTCAGTACTTC.

The CDR3 region is CASSVKARDRNSGANVLTF. The CDR3 coding sequence is TGTGCCAGCAGCGTCAAGGCGAGGGACAGAAACTCTGGGGCCAACGTCCTGACTTTC. V gene TRBV9 combines with J gene TRBJ2-6, with 7 bases lining up with TRBD1. CDR1 is SGDLS, CDR2 YYNGEE, per germline. The CDR3 length is 19 residues. After removal of 2 bases from V and 0 bases from J, the junction contained 11 bases not matched to a gene.

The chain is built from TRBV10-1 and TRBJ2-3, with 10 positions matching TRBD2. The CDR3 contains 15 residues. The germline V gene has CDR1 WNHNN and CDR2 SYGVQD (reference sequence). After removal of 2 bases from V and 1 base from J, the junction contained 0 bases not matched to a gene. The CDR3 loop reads CASSELAGGTDTQYF. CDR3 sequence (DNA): TGCGCCAGCAGTGAGCTAGCGGGAGGCACAGATACGCAGTATTTT.

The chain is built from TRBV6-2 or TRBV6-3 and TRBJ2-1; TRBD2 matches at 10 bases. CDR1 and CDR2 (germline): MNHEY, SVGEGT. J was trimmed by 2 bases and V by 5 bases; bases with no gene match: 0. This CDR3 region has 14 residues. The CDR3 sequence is CASSGLAAYNEQFF. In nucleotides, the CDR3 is TGTGCCAGCAGTGGACTAGCGGCCTACAATGAGCAGTTCTTC.

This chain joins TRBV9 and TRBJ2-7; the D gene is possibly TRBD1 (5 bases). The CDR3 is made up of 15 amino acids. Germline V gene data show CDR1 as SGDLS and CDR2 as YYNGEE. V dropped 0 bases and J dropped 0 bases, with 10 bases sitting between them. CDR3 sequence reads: CASSVDWGSSYEQYF. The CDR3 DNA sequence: TGTGCCAGCAGCGTAGACTGGGGCAGCTCCTACGAGCAGTACTTC.

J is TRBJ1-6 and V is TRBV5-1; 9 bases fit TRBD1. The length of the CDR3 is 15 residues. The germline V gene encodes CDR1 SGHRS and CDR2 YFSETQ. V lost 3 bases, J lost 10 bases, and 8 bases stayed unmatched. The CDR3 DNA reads TGCGCCAGCAGCTGGACAGGGGAAGCTGGATCACCCCTCCACTTT. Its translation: CASSWTGEAGSPLHF.

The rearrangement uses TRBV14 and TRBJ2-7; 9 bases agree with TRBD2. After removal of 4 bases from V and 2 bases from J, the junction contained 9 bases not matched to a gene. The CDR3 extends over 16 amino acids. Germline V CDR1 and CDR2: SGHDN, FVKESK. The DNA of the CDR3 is TGTGCCAGCAGCCCCTACACGACTAGCGGTACCTACGAGCAGTACTTC. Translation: CASSPYTTSGTYEQYF. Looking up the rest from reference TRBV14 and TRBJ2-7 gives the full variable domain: EAGVTQFPSHSVIEKGQTVTLRCDPISGHDNLYWYRRVMGKEIKFLLHFVKESKQDESGMPNNRFLAERTGGTYSTLKVQPAELEDSGVYFCASSPYTTSGTYEQYFGPGTRLTVT.

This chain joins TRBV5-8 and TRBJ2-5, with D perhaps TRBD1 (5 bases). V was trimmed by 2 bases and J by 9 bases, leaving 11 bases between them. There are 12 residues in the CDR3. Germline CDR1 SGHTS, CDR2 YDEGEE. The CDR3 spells CASSFDSRAQYF. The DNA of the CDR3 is TGTGCCAGCAGCTTCGACAGCAGGGCCCAGTACTTC.

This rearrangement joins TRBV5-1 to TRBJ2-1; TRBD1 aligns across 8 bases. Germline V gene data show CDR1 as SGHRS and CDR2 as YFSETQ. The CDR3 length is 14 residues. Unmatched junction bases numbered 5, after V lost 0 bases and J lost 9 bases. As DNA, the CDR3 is TGCGCCAGCAGCTTGGGACAGGGGTCTACTGAGCAGTTCTTC. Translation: CASSLGQGSTEQFF. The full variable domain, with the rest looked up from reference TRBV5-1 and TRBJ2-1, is KAGVTQTPRYLIKTRGQQVTLSCSPISGHRSVSWYQQTPGQGLQFLFEYFSETQRNKGNFPGRFSGRQFSNSRSEMNVSTLELGDSALYLCASSLGQGSTEQFFGPGTRLTVL.

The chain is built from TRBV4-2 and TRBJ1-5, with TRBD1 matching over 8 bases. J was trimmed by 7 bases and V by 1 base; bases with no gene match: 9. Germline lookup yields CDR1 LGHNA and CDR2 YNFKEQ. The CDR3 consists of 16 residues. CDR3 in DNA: TGTGCCAGCAGCCAAGCCGCGGGACAGGCAATCCAGCCCCAGCATTTT. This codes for CASSQAAGQAIQPQHF.

The CDR3 DNA reads as TGCAGCGTTGAATGGCAGGCGGGCTACACCTTC. Translating gives CSVEWQAGYTF. V gene TRBV29-1 combines with J gene TRBJ1-2; D gene ambiguous. Germline lookup yields CDR1 SQVTM and CDR2 ANQGSEA. Trimming left V 2 bases short and J 8 bases short, with 9 bases between. The CDR3 covers 11 residues. The variable domain in full, with the rest retrieved from reference TRBV29-1 and TRBJ1-2, is SAVISQKPSRDICQRGTSLTIQCQVDSQVTMMFWYRQQPGQSLTLIATANQGSEATYESGFVIDKFPISRPNLTFSTLTVSNMSPEDSSIYLCSVEWQAGYTFGSGTRLTVV.

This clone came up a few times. DNA of the CDR3: TGTGCCAGCAAACTAGCGGCGGGGCGGGAGCAGTACTTC. Protein: CASKLAAGREQYF. The chain links TRBV28 to TRBJ2-7; 8 nucleotides match TRBD2. Looked up from germline, CDR1 is MDHEN and CDR2 is SYDVKM. V lost 7 bases to trimming and J lost 7 bases; unmatched junction nucleotides: 9. CDR3 length: 13 residues.

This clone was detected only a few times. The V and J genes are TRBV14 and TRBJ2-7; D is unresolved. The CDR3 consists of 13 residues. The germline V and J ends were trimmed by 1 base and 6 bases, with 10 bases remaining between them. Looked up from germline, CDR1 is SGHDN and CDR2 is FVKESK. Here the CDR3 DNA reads TGTGCCAGCAGCCAAGGCCGTCCGGGCGAGCAGTACTTC. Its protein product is CASSQGRPGEQYF.

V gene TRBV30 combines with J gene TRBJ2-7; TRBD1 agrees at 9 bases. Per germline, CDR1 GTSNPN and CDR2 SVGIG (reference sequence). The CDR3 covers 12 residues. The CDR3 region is CVGQGSSYEQYF. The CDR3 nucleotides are TGTGTTGGACAGGGGAGCTCCTACGAGCAGTACTTC.

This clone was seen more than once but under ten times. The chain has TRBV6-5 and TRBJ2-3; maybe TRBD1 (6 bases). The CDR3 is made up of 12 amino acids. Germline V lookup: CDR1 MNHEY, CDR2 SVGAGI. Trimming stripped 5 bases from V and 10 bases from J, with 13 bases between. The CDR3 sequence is CASSPRQEAQYF. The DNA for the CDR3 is TGTGCCAGCAGTCCCAGACAGGAAGCGCAGTATTTT.

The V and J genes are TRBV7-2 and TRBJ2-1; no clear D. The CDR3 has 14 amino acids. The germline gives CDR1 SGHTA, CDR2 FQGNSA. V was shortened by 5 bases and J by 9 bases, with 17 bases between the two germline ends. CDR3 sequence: CASSESLLSTEQFF. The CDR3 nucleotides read TGTGCCAGCAGCGAAAGCCTTCTAAGTACTGAGCAGTTCTTC.

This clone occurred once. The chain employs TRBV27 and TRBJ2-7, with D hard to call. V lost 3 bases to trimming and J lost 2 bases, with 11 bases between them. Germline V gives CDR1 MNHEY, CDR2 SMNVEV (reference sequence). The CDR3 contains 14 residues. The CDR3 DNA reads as TGTGCCAGCAGTTTCGGTACAGCAACCTACGAGCAGTACTTC. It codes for CASSFGTATYEQYF.

The CDR3 is CAWTAGVRTDTQYF. CDR3 DNA: TGTGCCTGGACAGCGGGAGTTAGGACAGATACGCAGTATTTT. The chain carries TRBV30 and TRBJ2-3; the match to TRBD2 covers 8 bases. The CDR3 runs 14 residues. J was trimmed by 3 bases and V by 4 bases; bases with no gene match: 6. Germline V gene sequence: CDR1 GTSNPN, CDR2 SVGIG (reference sequence). The variable domain in full, with the rest retrieved from reference TRBV30 and TRBJ2-3, is SQTIHQWPATLVQPVGSPLSLECTVEGTSNPNLYWYRQAAGRGLQLLFYSVGIGQISSEVPQNLSASRPQDRQFILSSKKLLLSDSGFYLCAWTAGVRTDTQYFGPGTRLTVL.

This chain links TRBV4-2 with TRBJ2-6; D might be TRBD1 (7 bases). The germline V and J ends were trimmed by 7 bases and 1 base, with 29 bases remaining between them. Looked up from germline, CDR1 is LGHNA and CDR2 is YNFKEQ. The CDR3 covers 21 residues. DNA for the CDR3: TGTGCCAGCAACCCAGACCCGACAGGGACTTTCCCCTTTTCTGGGGCCAACGTCCTGACTTTC. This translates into CASNPDPTGTFPFSGANVLTF.